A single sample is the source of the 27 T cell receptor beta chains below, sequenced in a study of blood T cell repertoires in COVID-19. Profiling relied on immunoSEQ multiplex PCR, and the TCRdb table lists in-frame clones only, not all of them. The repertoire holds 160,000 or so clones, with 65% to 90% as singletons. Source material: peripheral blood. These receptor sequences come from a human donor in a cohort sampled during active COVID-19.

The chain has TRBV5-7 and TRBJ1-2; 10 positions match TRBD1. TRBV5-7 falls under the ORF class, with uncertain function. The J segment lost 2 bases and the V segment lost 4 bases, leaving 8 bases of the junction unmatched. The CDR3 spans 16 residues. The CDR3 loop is CASSLTDRGGNYGYTF. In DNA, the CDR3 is TGTGCCAGCAGCCTAACGGACAGGGGGGGCAACTATGGCTACACCTTC.

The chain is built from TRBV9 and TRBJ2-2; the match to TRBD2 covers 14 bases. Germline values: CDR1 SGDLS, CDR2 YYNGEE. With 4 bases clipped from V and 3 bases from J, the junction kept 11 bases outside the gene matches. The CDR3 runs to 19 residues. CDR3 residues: CASSTPGLAGEPHTGELFF. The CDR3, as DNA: TGTGCCAGCAGCACCCCGGGACTAGCGGGAGAGCCCCACACCGGGGAGCTGTTTTTT.

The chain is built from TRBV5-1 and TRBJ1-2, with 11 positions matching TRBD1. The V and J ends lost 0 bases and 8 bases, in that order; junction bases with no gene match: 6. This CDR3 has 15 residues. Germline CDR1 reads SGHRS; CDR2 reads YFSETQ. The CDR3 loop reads CASSLAGTGGEGYTF. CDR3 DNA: TGCGCCAGCAGCTTGGCCGGGACAGGGGGGGAAGGCTACACCTTC.

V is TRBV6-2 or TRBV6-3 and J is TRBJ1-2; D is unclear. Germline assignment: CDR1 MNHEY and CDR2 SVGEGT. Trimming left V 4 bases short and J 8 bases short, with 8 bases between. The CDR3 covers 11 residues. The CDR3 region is CASSLAYGYTF. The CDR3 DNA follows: TGTGCCAGCAGTTTAGCCTACGGCTACACCTTC.

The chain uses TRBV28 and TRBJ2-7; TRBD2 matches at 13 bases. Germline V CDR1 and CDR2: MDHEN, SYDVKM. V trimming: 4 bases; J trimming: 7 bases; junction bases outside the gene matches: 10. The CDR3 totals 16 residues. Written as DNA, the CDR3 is TGTGCCAGCAGTTCGGAACTAGCGGGAGGGCCGCGGGAGCAGTACTTC. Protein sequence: CASSSELAGGPREQYF.

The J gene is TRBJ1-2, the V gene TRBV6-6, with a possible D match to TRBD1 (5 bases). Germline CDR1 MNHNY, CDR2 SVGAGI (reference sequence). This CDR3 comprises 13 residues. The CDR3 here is CAVTRPLGDGYTF. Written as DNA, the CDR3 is TGTGCTGTGACGCGGCCCCTAGGGGATGGCTACACCTTC.

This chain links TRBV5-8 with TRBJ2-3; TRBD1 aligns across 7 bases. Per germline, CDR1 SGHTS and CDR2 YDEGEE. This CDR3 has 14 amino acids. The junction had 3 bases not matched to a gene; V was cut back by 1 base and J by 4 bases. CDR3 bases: TGTGCCAGCAGCTTGATGCAGGGGGCAGATACGCAGTATTTT. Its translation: CASSLMQGADTQYF.

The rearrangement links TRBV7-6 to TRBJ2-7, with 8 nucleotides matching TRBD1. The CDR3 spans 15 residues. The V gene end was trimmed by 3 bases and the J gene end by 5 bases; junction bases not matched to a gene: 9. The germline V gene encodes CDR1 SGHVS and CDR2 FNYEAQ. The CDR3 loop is CASSFSDRGTHEQYF. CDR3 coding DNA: TGTGCCAGCAGCTTTAGCGACAGGGGAACCCACGAGCAGTACTTC.

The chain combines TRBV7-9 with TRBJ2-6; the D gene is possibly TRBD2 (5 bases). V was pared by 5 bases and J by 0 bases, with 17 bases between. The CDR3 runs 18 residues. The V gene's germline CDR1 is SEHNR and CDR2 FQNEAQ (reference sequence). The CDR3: CASSPRALAGSGANVLTF. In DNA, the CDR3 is TGTGCCAGCAGCCCGCGGGCCCTTGCTGGCTCTGGGGCCAACGTCCTGACTTTC.

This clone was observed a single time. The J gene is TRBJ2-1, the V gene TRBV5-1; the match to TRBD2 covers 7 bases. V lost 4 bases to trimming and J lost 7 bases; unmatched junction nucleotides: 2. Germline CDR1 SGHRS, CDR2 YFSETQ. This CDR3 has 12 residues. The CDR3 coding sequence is TGCGCCAGCAGCCGGACTAGTAATGAGCAGTTCTTC. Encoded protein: CASSRTSNEQFF.

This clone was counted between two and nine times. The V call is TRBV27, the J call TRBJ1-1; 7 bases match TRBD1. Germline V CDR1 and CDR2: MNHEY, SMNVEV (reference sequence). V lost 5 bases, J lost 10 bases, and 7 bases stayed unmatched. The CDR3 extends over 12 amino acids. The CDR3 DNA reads TGTGCCAGCAGTACCGCAGGGGGTGGAGCTTTCTTT. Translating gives CASSTAGGGAFF.

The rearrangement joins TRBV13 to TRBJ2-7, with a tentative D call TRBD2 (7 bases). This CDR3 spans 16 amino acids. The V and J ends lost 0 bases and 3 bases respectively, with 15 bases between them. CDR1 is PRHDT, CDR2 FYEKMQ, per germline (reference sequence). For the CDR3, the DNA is TGTGCCAGCAGCTTAGGAGGTTGGGGGGGCATCTACGAGCAGTACTTC. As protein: CASSLGGWGGIYEQYF.

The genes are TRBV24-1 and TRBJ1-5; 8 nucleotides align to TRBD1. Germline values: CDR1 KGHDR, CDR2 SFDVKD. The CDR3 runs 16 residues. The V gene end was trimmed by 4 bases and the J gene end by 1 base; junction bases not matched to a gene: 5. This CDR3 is CATSDGTGTSNQPQHF. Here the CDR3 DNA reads TGTGCCACCAGTGACGGGACAGGTACAAGCAATCAGCCCCAGCATTTT.

The CDR3 loop is CASSVSGQGNTIYF. The CDR3 bases are TGTGCCAGCAGCGTGTCCGGACAAGGAAACACCATATATTTT. The genes are TRBV7-2 and TRBJ1-3; D perhaps matches TRBD1 (5 bases). This CDR3 is 14 amino acids long. Germline loops: CDR1 SGHTA, CDR2 FQGNSA. Trimming removed 5 bases at V and 4 bases at J, with 12 bases between.

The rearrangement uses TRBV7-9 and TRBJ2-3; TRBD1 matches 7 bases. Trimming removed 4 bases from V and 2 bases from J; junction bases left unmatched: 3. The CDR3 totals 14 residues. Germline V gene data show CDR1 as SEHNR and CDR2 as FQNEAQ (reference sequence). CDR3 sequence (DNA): TGTGCCAGCAGCTCGACAGGGAACACAGATACGCAGTATTTT. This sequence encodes CASSSTGNTDTQYF.

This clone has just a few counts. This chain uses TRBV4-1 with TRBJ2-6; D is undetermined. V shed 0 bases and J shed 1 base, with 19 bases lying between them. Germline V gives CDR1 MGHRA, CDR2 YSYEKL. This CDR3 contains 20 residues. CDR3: CASSQEVRKLSFSGANVLTF. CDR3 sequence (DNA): TGCGCCAGCAGCCAAGAAGTGCGAAAGCTATCTTTTTCTGGGGCCAACGTCCTGACTTTC.

As DNA, the CDR3 is TGTGCCAGCAGCCCAGCTACAGGGGGAATCGAGCAGTACTTC. Translation gives CASSPATGGIEQYF. This chain links TRBV11-1 with TRBJ2-7, with TRBD1 matching over 8 bases. With 5 bases clipped from V and 6 bases from J, the junction kept 9 bases outside the gene matches. In germline, CDR1 is SGHAT, CDR2 FQDESV (reference sequence). The CDR3 contains 14 residues.

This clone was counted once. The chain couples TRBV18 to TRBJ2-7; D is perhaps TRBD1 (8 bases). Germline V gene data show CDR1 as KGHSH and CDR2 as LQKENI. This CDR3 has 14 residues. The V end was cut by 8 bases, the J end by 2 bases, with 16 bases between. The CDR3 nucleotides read TGTGCCAGCGCACAGGGGGGGGGCGCCTACGAGCAGTACTTC. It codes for CASAQGGGAYEQYF.

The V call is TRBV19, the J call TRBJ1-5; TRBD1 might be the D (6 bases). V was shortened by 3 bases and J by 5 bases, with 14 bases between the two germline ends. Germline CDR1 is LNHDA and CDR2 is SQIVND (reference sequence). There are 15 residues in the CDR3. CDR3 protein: CASSIVLRGYQPQHF. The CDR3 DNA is TGTGCCAGTAGTATTGTCCTAAGGGGGTATCAGCCCCAGCATTTT.

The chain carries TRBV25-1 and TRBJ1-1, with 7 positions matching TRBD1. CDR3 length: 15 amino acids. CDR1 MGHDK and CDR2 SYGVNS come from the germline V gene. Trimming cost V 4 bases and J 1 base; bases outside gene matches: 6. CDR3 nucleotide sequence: TGTGCCAGCAGTGCGACAGGGACCCCGAACACTGAAGCTTTCTTT. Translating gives CASSATGTPNTEAFF.

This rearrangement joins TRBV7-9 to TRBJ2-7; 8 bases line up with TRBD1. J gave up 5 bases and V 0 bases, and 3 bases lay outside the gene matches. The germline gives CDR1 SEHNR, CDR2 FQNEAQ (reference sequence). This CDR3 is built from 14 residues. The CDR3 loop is CASSLAQGDNEQYF. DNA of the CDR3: TGTGCCAGCAGCTTAGCACAGGGGGATAACGAGCAGTACTTC.

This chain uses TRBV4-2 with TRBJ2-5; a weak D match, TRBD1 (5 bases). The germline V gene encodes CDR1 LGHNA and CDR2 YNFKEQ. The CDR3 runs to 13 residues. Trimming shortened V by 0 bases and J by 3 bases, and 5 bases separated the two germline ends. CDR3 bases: TGTGCCAGCAGCCAAGACAGGGAAGAGACCCAGTACTTC. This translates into CASSQDREETQYF.

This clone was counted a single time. CDR3 sequence (DNA): TGCGCCAGCAGCCAACCAGCGGGAGGGCACAATGAGCAGTTCTTC. This sequence encodes CASSQPAGGHNEQFF. The rearrangement links TRBV4-3 to TRBJ2-1, with 10 bases fitting TRBD2. V was pared by 2 bases and J by 5 bases, with 3 bases of the junction left unmatched. Germline V gives CDR1 LGHNA, CDR2 YSLEER. The CDR3 runs to 15 residues.

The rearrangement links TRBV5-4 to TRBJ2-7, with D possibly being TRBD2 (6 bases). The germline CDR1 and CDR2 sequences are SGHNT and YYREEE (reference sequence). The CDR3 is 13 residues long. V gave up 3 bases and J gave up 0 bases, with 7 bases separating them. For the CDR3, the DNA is TGTGCCAGCAGCTCGCGGGACTCCTACGAGCAGTACTTC. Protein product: CASSSRDSYEQYF.

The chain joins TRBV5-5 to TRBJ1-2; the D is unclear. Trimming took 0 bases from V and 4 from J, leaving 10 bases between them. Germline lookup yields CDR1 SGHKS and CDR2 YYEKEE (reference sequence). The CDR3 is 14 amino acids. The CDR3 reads CASSLEQVSYGYTF. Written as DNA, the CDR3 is TGTGCCAGCAGCTTGGAGCAGGTCTCCTATGGCTACACCTTC.

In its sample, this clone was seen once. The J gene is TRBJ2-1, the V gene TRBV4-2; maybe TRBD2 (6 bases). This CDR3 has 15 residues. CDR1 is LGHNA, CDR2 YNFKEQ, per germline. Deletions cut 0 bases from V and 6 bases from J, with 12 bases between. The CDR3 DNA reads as TGTGCCAGCAGCCAAGATCGCGGGACGAGCAATGAGCAGTTCTTC. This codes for CASSQDRGTSNEQFF.

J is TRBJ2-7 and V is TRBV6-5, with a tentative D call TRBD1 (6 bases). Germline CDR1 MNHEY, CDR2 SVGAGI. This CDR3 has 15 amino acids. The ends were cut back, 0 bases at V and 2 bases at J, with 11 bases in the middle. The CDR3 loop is CASSYSPGVTYEQYF. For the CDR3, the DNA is TGTGCCAGCAGTTACTCCCCAGGGGTCACCTACGAGCAGTACTTC.